One T cell receptor beta chain is described in this entry. The sample contains more than one DNA sequence encoding this CDR3. The germline V gene has CDR1 MDHEN and CDR2 SYDVKM. The CDR3 spans 12 residues. V was cut by 6 bases and J by 2 bases, with 5 bases left in between. This entry belongs to a study of blood T cell repertoires in COVID-19. Turning to the study itself: COVID-19 samples collected from the United States, Italy and Spain covered acute and convalescent phases.

Assay: immunoSEQ multiplex PCR; the TCRdb copy retains only in-frame clones and omits some. Of 400,000 to 550,000 clones detected, around 89% appear once; the ten largest clones hold 4% to 5.5%. This TCR was sampled from a woman in her 30s with acute or convalescent COVID-19. Sequencing was done on a sample of peripheral blood. The V gene is TRBV28, the J gene TRBJ1-5; possibly TRBD1 for D (5 bases). The CDR3 region is CASSRGNQPQHF. The DNA for the CDR3 is TGTGCCAGCAGCAGGGGCAATCAGCCCCAGCATTTT.